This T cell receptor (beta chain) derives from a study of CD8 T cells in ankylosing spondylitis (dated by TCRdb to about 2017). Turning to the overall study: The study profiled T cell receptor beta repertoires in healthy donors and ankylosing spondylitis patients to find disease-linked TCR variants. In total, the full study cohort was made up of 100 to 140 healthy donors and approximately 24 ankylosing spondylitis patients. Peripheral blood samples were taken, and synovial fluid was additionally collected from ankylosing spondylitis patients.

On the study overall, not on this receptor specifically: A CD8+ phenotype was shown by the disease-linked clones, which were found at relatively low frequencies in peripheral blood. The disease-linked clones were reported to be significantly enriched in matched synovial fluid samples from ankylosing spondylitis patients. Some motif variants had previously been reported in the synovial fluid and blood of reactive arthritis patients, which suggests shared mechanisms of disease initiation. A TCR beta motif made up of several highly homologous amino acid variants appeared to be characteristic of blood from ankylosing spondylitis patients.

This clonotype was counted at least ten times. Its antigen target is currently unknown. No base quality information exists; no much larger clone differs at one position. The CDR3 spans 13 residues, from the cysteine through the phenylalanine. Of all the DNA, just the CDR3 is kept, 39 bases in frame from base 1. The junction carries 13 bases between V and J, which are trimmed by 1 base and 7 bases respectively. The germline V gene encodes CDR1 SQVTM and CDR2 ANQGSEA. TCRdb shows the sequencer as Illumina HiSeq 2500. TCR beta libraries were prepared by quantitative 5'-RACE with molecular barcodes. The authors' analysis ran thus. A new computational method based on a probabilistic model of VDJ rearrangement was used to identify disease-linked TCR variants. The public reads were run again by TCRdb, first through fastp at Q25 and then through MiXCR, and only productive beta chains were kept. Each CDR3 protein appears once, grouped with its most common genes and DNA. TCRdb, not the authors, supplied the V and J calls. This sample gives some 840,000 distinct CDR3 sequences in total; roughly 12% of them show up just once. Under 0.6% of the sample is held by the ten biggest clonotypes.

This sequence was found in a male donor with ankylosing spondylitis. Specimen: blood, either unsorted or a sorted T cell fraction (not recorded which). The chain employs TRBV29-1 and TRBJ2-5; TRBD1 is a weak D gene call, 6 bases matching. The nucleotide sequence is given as TGCAGCGTTGAAGCGGCCCTCAGGGGGACCCAGTACTTC. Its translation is CSVEAALRGTQYF.